These 7 T cell receptor beta chains were all obtained from the same sample, sequenced in a study of T cells in localized non-small cell lung cancer. This table comes from immunoSEQ multiplex PCR, and its TCRdb copy is limited to in-frame clones, with some not included. The sample contains about 25,000 clones, about 91% of which appear only once. Sequences were derived from peripheral blood mononuclear cells, sampled before any cancer treatment. The source is a woman aged 35 to 69 with stage III lung adenocarcinoma.

The count of this clone is one. J is TRBJ2-1 and V is TRBV14, with D unclear. The CDR3 runs to 12 residues. Between the trimmed V and J ends, which lost 4 bases and 6 bases, there was a span of 7 bases. CDR1 is SGHDN and CDR2 is FVKESK in the germline V gene. The CDR3 sequence is CASSPWTNEQFF. The CDR3 bases are TGTGCCAGCAGCCCCTGGACCAATGAGCAGTTCTTC.

This clone has only a few counts. V is TRBV25-1 and J is TRBJ2-7; 7 nucleotides match TRBD1. With V trimmed by 4 bases and J by 3 bases, 18 bases remained unmatched. CDR1 and CDR2 (germline): MGHDK, SYGVNS. This CDR3 is built from 18 residues. CDR3 sequence reads: CASSANQPGQRRDYEQYF. DNA of the CDR3: TGTGCCAGCAGTGCCAACCAACCGGGACAGAGGAGAGACTACGAGCAGTACTTC.

The chain employs TRBV7-9 and TRBJ2-7; D remains unclear. Germline V gene sequence: CDR1 SEHNR, CDR2 FQNEAQ (reference sequence). The CDR3 has 11 residues. V gave up 5 bases and J gave up 2 bases, with 4 bases separating them. CDR3 residues: CASSPAYEQYF. CDR3 sequence (DNA): TGTGCCAGCAGCCCAGCCTACGAGCAGTACTTC.

The chain couples TRBV4-1 to TRBJ2-7, with a tentative D call TRBD1 (7 bases). The CDR3 loop spans 15 amino acids. Germline loops: CDR1 MGHRA, CDR2 YSYEKL. Trimming pared 4 bases from V and 3 bases from J, leaving 16 bases between. The CDR3 loop reads CASSRLGRGDYEQYF. CDR3 bases: TGCGCCAGCAGCCGCCTCGGCAGGGGGGACTACGAGCAGTACTTC.

The CDR3 spells CASTQTSGTTYEQYF. CDR3 nucleotides: TGTGCCAGCACCCAGACTAGCGGGACAACCTACGAGCAGTACTTC. The V and J genes are TRBV6-6 and TRBJ2-5, with TRBD2 matching 11 bases. The J call may be incorrect, as the DNA end agrees better with TRBJ2-7. Germline-derived CDR1 and CDR2 are MNHNY and SVGAGI (reference sequence). CDR3 length equals 15 residues.

This chain connects TRBV5-1 to TRBJ2-7; D unresolved. CDR3 length: 14 amino acids. The germline V gene encodes CDR1 SGHRS and CDR2 YFSETQ. Between the trimmed V and J ends, which lost 2 bases and 0 bases, there was a span of 9 bases. CDR3 DNA: TGCGCCAGCAGCTTCGATAGAGTCTCCTACGAGCAGTACTTC. This sequence encodes CASSFDRVSYEQYF.

This chain connects TRBV2 to TRBJ1-2; the D gene is possibly TRBD1 (5 bases). Trimming took 2 bases from V and 8 from J, leaving 15 bases between them. Germline CDR1 is SNHLY and CDR2 is FYNNEI. The CDR3 length is 14 residues. Written as DNA, the CDR3 is TGTGCCAGCAGTGAACTGGGGGTCTCAGGAGGCTACACCTTC. It codes for CASSELGVSGGYTF.